Listed below are T cell receptor beta chains from one sample, sequenced in a study of cytomegalovirus exposure and HLA in healthy donors. Method: immunoSEQ multiplex PCR; TCRdb's copy keeps in-frame clones and lacks some. The repertoire holds approximately 170,000 clones, with roughly 80% as singletons. The sequenced sample consisted of PBMCs. Receptor source: a man aged 25 to 45 in good health and CMV-seropositive. Each CDR3 is given without its conserved first and last residue. Fields, in order: V gene, clone size, CDR3 protein. Clone size is stated in some rows and not others, as once, few, many or a class when expanded.

>TRBV30|NA
ALDGGRLNQPQH
>TRBV4-1|NA
ASSFGPGGSPYEQY
>TRBV21-1|NA
ASSTGGSGDYGYT
>TRBV10-3|NA
AISGDGRAPGELF
>TRBV4-1|NA
ASSIPAGGNTIY
>TRBV11-1|NA
ASSLEQGNTDTQY
>TRBV6-5|NA
ASSYSEGFYTEAF
>TRBV7-9|NA
ASSLGQYLVRETQY
>TRBV27|NA
ASSLSGQGGESYEQY
>TRBV18|NA
ASSPPVSGDSGEQF
>TRBV18|NA
ASSVDRDSAAGYT
>TRBV7-8|once
ASSPQGDTGELF
>TRBV4-2|NA
ASSQDGTGDYNEQF
>TRBV11-2|NA
ASSLGLAGYEQY
>TRBV27|NA
ASSALKGENTEAF
>TRBV30|NA
AGGTSGYEQY
>TRBV19|NA
ASSMGQGRRGYT
>TRBV9|NA
ASSVLTGGGNEQF
>TRBV29-1|once
SVDQGDHLPKY
>TRBV6-5|NA
ASSYSTAGVNEQY
>TRBV5-6|NA
ASSPDRARGTEAF
>TRBV9|NA
ASSVGRSYNEQF
>TRBV18|NA
ASSTGVTDTQY
>TRBV28|NA
ASRVGTGFTYEQY
>TRBV5-1|NA
ASSLGAAGDYEQF
>TRBV4-3|once
ASSQEWGQGTDTQY
>TRBV30|NA
AWSVGHTQPQH
>TRBV30|NA
AWSVKRTGEVTQY